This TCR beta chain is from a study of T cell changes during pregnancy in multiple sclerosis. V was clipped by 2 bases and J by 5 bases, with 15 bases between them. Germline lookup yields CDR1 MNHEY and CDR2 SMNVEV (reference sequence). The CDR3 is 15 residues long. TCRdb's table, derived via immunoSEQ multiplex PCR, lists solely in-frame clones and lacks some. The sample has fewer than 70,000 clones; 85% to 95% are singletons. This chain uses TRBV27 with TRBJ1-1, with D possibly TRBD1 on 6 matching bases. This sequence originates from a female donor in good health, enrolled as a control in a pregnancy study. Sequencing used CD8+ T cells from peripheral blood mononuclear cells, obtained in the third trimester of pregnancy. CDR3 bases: TGTGCCAGCAGTTTAATACAGGGCGGTCCGACTGAAGCTTTCTTT. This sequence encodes CASSLIQGGPTEAFF.